Listed here is a single T cell receptor (beta chain). During its preparation, the TCRbeta library received unique molecular identifiers. TCRdb re-derived calls from the PCR reads in MiXCR, one entry per CDR3 protein. The sample includes 500,000 to 650,000 distinct CDR3 sequences, approximately 12% seen only once; the top ten take about 2.2%. This specimen comes from a study of T-cell reconstitution after alpha-beta-depleted transplantation in children. The CDR3 has 17 residues. V lost 0 bases, J lost 5 bases, and 10 bases stayed unmatched. Germline-derived CDR1 and CDR2 are SEHNR and FQNEAQ (reference sequence).

The rearrangement joins TRBV7-9 to TRBJ2-7, with 10 bases aligning to TRBD2. Sequenced material: PBMCs, mostly from graft donor cells, taken 360 days after TCRalphabeta/CD19-depleted stem cell transplant. The receptor's source is a male patient younger than 18 who had a stem cell transplant for acute myeloid leukemia, so the T cells may come from the graft donor. The CDR3 region is CASSLAGPSGRSHEQYF. CDR3 coding DNA: TGTGCCAGCAGCTTAGCGGGGCCTAGCGGGAGAAGCCACGAGCAGTACTTC.